This T cell receptor (beta chain) originates from a study of untreated major depressive disorder. Study findings and constraints: TRBV25-01 and TRBV02-01 usage differences were not statistically significant. CD4+ T cells from depressed patients used TRBV05-01 (Vbeta 5.1) more often than controls.

CD4+ T cell purity was typically 85% to 95%. This table comes from immunoSEQ multiplex PCR, and its TCRdb copy is limited to in-frame clones, with some not included. The profile shows about 20,000 clones, 92% of them singletons. CDR1 is SGHRS, CDR2 YFSETQ, per germline. The V and J ends lost 0 bases and 4 bases respectively, with 10 bases between them. CDR3 length equals 14 residues. In its sample, this clone was seen a few times. Its antigen is not identified. The sequenced sample was CD4+ T cells from PBMCs. The clonotype originates from a woman between 40 and 55 years old with major depressive disorder. The V and J genes are TRBV5-1 and TRBJ1-2; weak D call: TRBD1 (5 bases). CDR3 region: CASSLATASYGYTF. The DNA of the CDR3 is TGCGCCAGCAGCTTGGCGACAGCTAGCTATGGCTACACCTTC.